These 4 T cell receptor beta chains originate from one sample sequenced in a study of CD8 T cells in ankylosing spondylitis. General study results and limits: It appeared that ankylosing spondylitis blood was characterized by a TCR beta motif of several highly homologous variants.

TCRdb reprocessed the 5' RACE reads with MiXCR, giving one entry per CDR3 protein. Here the sample spans some 700,000 distinct CDR3 sequences, around a fifth being singletons. Their antigens are not known. Specimen: blood, either unsorted or a sorted T cell fraction (not recorded which). The receptors originated from a male donor with ankylosing spondylitis.

The chain has TRBV7-3 and TRBJ1-1, with no clear D. The CDR3 covers 12 residues. Germline V CDR1 and CDR2: SGHTA, FQGTGA. Trimming cost V 6 bases and J 3 bases, with 8 bases left between them. CDR3 DNA sequence: TGTGCCAGCAGGAATACAGACACTGAAGCTTTCTTT. The encoded protein is CASRNTDTEAFF.

CDR3 region: CASSKQGAAYNEQFF. Written as DNA, the CDR3 is TGTGCCAGCAGCAAACAGGGGGCGGCCTACAATGAGCAGTTCTTC. This chain links TRBV12-3 or TRBV12-4 with TRBJ2-1, with TRBD1 matching 9 bases. V shed 6 bases, J shed 2 bases, and the junction held 5 bases outside the gene matches. This CDR3 comprises 15 residues.

The rearrangement joins TRBV7-3 to TRBJ2-3; no firm D call. This CDR3 has 16 residues. CDR1 and CDR2 (germline): SGHTA, FQGTGA. Trimming shortened V by 0 bases and J by 3 bases, and 13 bases separated the two germline ends. The CDR3 nucleotides are TGTGCCAGCAGCTTAACAGGGTTAGGTACGACAGATACGCAGTATTTT. Residues: CASSLTGLGTTDTQYF.

V usage is TRBV10-3 and J usage is TRBJ2-7, with D perhaps being TRBD1 or TRBD2 (5 bases each). The CDR3 sequence is 16 residues long. Germline CDR1 reads ENHRY; CDR2 reads SYGVKD. V was shortened by 6 bases and J by 12 bases, with 30 bases between the two germline ends. The CDR3 DNA is TGTGCCATCAGAGGGGACGAGAGAGGCGGACCCCTAGGGGCGTACTTC. It codes for CAIRGDERGGPLGAYF.